This TCR beta chain was found in a study of blood T cells in healthy people across ages. Study-wide results and caveats: Changes seen in expanded clonotypes were possibly confounded by donor CMV status left unknown.

Alongside a J-beta primer mix, a sample-barcoded 5' primer served in a second PCR lasting about 7 to 11 cycles. Researchers report that a template-switch adaptor with 12 random nucleotides tagged each cDNA molecule. TCRdb reprocessed the 5' RACE reads with MiXCR, giving one entry per CDR3 protein. The sample consists of about a million distinct CDR3 sequences, roughly 50% of them appearing once. Germline V CDR1 and CDR2: MNHEY, SMNVEV (reference sequence). CDR3 length equals 18 residues. The V gene end was trimmed by 4 bases and the J gene end by 3 bases; junction bases not matched to a gene: 7. Notes on this clonotype: Its antigen is currently unknown.

This clonotype originated in a woman aged 55-69 years in good health. The source material was blood. J is TRBJ2-1 and V is TRBV27, with 15 bases aligning to TRBD2. CDR3 nucleotides: TGTGCCAGCAGTTCCCCGAGGACTAGCGGGAGGGTCTACAATGAGCAGTTCTTC. The encoded protein is CASSSPRTSGRVYNEQFF.